The 8 T cell receptor beta chains below come from one sample, sequenced in a study of cytomegalovirus exposure and HLA in healthy donors. 13 Jbeta primers and 60 Vbeta primers were used for the PCR. Generated by immunoSEQ multiplex PCR, the TCRdb table keeps only in-frame clones and is missing some. The sample holds 100,000 or so clones, over 70% seen once. The specimen sequenced was PBMCs. Receptors were obtained from a male donor in good health and CMV-seronegative.

As to this clone: The sample contains more than one DNA sequence encoding this CDR3. The chain couples TRBV11-3 to TRBJ2-2; 7 nucleotides match TRBD2. Germline trimming cut 8 bases from V and 4 bases from J; bases unmatched to any gene: 10. This CDR3 is built from 15 residues. Germline-derived CDR1 and CDR2 are SGHNT and YENEEA. CDR3 residues: CASSMGGASTGELFF. The CDR3 nucleotides read TGTGCCAGCTCGATGGGAGGGGCTAGCACCGGGGAGCTGTTTTTT.

The V call is TRBV18, the J call TRBJ1-2; 8 positions match TRBD1. The CDR3 has 16 residues. CDR1 is KGHSH and CDR2 is LQKENI in the germline V gene. V was pared by 0 bases and J by 6 bases, with 9 bases of the junction left unmatched. The CDR3 region is CASSPPGTGLSNGYTF. The CDR3 coding sequence is TGTGCCAGCTCACCACCGGGGACAGGCCTTTCCAATGGCTACACCTTC.

J is TRBJ2-5 and V is TRBV7-2; TRBD2 might be the D (6 bases). Trimming stripped 5 bases from V and 4 bases from J, with 11 bases between. The CDR3 is 13 amino acids. Germline V gene data show CDR1 as SGHTA and CDR2 as FQGNSA. For the CDR3, the DNA is TGTGCCAGCAGCCCCCCAGCGGGAGAGACCCAGTACTTC. Protein sequence: CASSPPAGETQYF.

CDR3: CASSARRGRNTGELFF. The CDR3 bases are TGTGCCAGCAGCGCCCGGAGAGGGCGGAACACCGGGGAGCTGTTTTTT. The V gene is TRBV9, the J gene TRBJ2-2; D might be TRBD2 (5 bases). Germline loops: CDR1 SGDLS, CDR2 YYNGEE. This CDR3 is 16 amino acids long. Trimming removed 3 bases from V and 1 base from J, with 13 bases in between.

This sequence joins TRBV28 and TRBJ2-7; TRBD1 matches 9 bases. The CDR3 is 14 residues long. With 5 bases clipped from V and 1 base from J, the junction kept 3 bases outside the gene matches. Germline CDR1 and CDR2: MDHEN and SYDVKM. CDR3 amino acids: CASSRDRVSYEQYF. CDR3 nucleotide sequence: TGTGCCAGCAGTAGGGACAGGGTATCCTACGAGCAGTACTTC.

CDR3 sequence (DNA): TGTGCCAGCGCCCGCCGGGACATTTCCACAGATACGCAGTATTTT. Translated: CASARRDISTDTQYF. The chain employs TRBV9 and TRBJ2-3; weak D call: TRBD1 (6 bases). The length of the CDR3 is 15 residues. V was clipped by 7 bases and J by 2 bases, with 17 bases between them. The germline CDR1 and CDR2 sequences are SGDLS and YYNGEE. Together with reference TRBV9 and TRBJ2-3, the CDR3 gives the full variable domain: DSGVTQTPKHLITATGQRVTLRCSPRSGDLSVYWYQQSLDQGLQFLIQYYNGEERAKGNILERFSAQQFPDLHSELNLSSLELGDSALYFCASARRDISTDTQYFGPGTRLTVL.

This clone was picked up one time. The V and J genes are TRBV28 and TRBJ2-7; D gene unclear. The V end was cut by 6 bases, the J end by 3 bases, with 9 bases between. Germline V gene lookup returns CDR1 MDHEN and CDR2 SYDVKM. The CDR3 consists of 12 residues. The CDR3 spells CASRTHGYEQYF. CDR3 sequence (DNA): TGTGCCAGCAGGACTCATGGCTACGAGCAGTACTTC.

J is TRBJ2-7 and V is TRBV4-2; 9 nucleotides match TRBD2. The ends lost 5 bases at V and 0 bases at J; junction bases unmatched: 2. The CDR3 contains 14 residues. The germline CDR1 and CDR2 sequences are LGHNA and YNFKEQ. CDR3 DNA: TGTGCCAGCAGCATTAGCGGGAGCTCCTACGAGCAGTACTTC. Its protein product is CASSISGSSYEQYF.